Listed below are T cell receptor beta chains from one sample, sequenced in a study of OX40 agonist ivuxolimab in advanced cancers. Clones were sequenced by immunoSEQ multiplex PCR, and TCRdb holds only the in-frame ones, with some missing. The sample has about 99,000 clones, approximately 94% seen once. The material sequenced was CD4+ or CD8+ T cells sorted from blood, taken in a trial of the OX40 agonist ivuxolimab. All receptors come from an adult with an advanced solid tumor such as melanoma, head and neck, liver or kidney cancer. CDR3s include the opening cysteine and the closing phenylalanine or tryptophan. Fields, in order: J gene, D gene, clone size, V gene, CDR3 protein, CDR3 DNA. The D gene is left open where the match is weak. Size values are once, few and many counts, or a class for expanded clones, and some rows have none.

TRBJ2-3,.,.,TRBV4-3,CASSQDLGSAQYF,TGCGCCAGCAGCCAAGACTTAGGAAGCGCGCAGTATTTT
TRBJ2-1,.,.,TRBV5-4,CASSLQPLGGGIYEQFF,TGTGCCAGCAGCCTCCAACCTCTGGGGGGGGGCATCTATGAGCAGTTCTTC
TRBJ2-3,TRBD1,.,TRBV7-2,CASSPRGGQSLADTQYF,TGTGCCAGCAGCCCCCGAGGGGGACAGTCCTTGGCAGATACGCAGTATTTT
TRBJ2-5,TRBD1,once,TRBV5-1,CASSSLDRGIKTQYF,TGCGCCAGCAGCTCGTTAGACAGGGGAATAAAGACCCAGTACTTC
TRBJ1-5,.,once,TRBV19,CASTLQAKNSNQPQHF,TGTGCCAGCACCCTCCAGGCGAAAAATAGCAATCAGCCCCAGCATTTT
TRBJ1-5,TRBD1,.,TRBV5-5,CASSSRGPDQPQHF,TGTGCCAGCAGCTCAAGGGGGCCCGATCAGCCCCAGCATTTT
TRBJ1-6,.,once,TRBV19,CASKSTGGSYNSPLHF,TGTGCCAGTAAGTCCACAGGTGGCTCCTATAATTCACCCCTCCACTTT
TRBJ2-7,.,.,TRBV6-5,CASSYSFGSYEQYF,TGTGCCAGCAGTTACTCGTTCGGCTCCTACGAGCAGTACTTC
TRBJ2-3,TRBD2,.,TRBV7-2,CASSYPGTSPTDTQYF,TGTGCCAGCAGCTATCCTGGGACTAGCCCTACAGATACGCAGTATTTT
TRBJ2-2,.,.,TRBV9,CASSWETGELFF,TGTGCCAGCAGTTGGGAGACCGGGGAGCTGTTTTTT
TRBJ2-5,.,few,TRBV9,CASSVAQRETQYF,TGTGCCAGCAGCGTAGCTCAACGGGAGACCCAGTACTTC
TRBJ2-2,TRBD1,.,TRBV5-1,CASSTRTQGQGGGELFF,TGCGCCAGCAGCACCCGTACCCAGGGACAGGGGGGCGGGGAGCTGTTTTTT
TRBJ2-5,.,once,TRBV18,CASSPVSLETQYF,TGTGCCAGCTCACCGGTGTCGCTTGAGACCCAGTACTTC
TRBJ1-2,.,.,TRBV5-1,CASSPAANYGYTF,TGCGCCAGCAGCCCCGCTGCGAATTATGGCTACACCTTC
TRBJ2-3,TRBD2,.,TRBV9,CASSVASGGPASTDTQYF,TGTGCCAGCAGCGTAGCTAGCGGGGGGCCAGCTAGCACAGATACGCAGTATTTT
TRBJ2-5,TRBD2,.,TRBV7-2,CASSAGGEETQYF,TGTGCCAGCAGCGCGGGGGGGGAAGAGACCCAGTACTTC
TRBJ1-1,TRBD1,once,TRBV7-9,CASSLAGQGGKGNTEAFF,TGTGCCAGCAGCTTAGCAGGACAGGGGGGCAAGGGGAACACTGAAGCTTTCTTT
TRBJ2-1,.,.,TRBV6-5,CASSYSPGGRYNEQFF,TGTGCCAGCAGTTACTCGCCGGGGGGCCGTTACAATGAGCAGTTCTTC
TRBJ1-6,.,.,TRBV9,CASSVDQGWNSPLHF,TGTGCCAGCAGCGTAGACCAGGGGTGGAATTCACCCCTCCACTTT
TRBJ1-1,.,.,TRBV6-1,CAAGERGTEAFF,TGTGCCGCGGGGGAGAGGGGCACTGAAGCTTTCTTT
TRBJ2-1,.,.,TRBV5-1,CASSPDGDSSYNEQFF,TGCGCCAGCAGCCCGGACGGCGATAGCTCCTACAATGAGCAGTTCTTC
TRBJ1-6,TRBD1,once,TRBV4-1,CASRGTGGIGSPLHF,TGCGCCAGCAGGGGGACAGGGGGCATCGGTTCACCCCTCCACTTT
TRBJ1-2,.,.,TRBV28,CASTSVGGLLNTNYGYTF,TGTGCCAGCACCTCAGTGGGGGGGCTCCTTAATACTAACTATGGCTACACCTTC
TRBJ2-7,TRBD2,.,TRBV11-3,CASSAGTSRSGEQYF,TGTGCCAGCAGCGCCGGGACTAGTCGTTCGGGGGAGCAGTACTTC
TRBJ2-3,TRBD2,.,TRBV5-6,CASSFRTSGGTDTQYF,TGTGCCAGCAGCTTCAGGACTAGCGGGGGCACAGATACGCAGTATTTT
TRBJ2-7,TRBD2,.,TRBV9,CASSVATGGEQYF,TGTGCCAGCAGCGTAGCTACGGGGGGTGAGCAGTACTTC
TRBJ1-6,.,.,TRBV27,CASSSPPPLHF,TGTGCCAGCAGTTCCCCCCCACCCCTCCACTTT
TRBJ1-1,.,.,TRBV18,CASSPLRPEAFF,TGTGCCAGCTCTCCTCTAAGGCCTGAAGCTTTCTTT
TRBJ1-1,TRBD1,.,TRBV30,CAWSVRDSKAFF,TGTGCCTGGAGTGTACGGGACAGCAAAGCTTTCTTT
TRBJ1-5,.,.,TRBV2,CASSVQGHDNQPQHF,TGTGCCAGCAGTGTACAGGGACATGACAATCAGCCCCAGCATTTT
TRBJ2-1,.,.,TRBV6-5,CASSYSWSYNEQFF,TGTGCCAGCAGTTACTCGTGGAGCTACAATGAGCAGTTCTTC
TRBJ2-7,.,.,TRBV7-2,CASSLGFPYEQYF,TGTGCCAGCAGCTTAGGATTTCCCTACGAGCAGTACTTC
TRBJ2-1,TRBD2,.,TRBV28,CASSLGSGRIGNEQFF,TGTGCCAGCAGTTTGGGGAGCGGGAGGATTGGGAATGAGCAGTTCTTC
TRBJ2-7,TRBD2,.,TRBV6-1,CASSERASGRVYEQYF,TGTGCCAGCAGTGAGCGGGCTAGCGGGAGAGTATACGAGCAGTACTTC
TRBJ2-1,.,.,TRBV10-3,CAIRREEGSNEQFF,TGTGCCATCAGGAGGGAGGAGGGCTCCAATGAGCAGTTCTTC
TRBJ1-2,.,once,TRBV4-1,CASSQEGVTHYGYTF,TGCGCCAGCAGCCAAGAAGGGGTGACCCACTATGGCTACACCTTC
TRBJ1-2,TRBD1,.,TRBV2,CASSPRDRVEYGYTF,TGTGCCAGCAGTCCGCGCGACAGGGTGGAGTATGGCTACACCTTC